Listed below are T cell receptor beta chains from one sample, sequenced in a study of blood T cell repertoires in COVID-19. The data were produced by immunoSEQ multiplex PCR, yet TCRdb's version contains in-frame clones alone and is incomplete. The table shows about 250,000 clones, with approximately 80% occurring only once. Sequenced: PBMCs or T cells enriched from blood (not recorded which). Every receptor here comes from a man between 40 and 49 years old who had been exposed to COVID-19. The CDR3 runs from the conserved cysteine through the conserved F or W. A D gene is named only where the DNA matches it firmly. A row's size may be missing; if present it is once, few, many or a size class.

j_call d_call cdr3_length v_call clone_size cdr3_aa cdr3_nt
TRBJ2-5 TRBD2 15 TRBV18 - CASSPRTSSPETQYF TGTGCCAGCTCACCCAGGACTAGCTCCCCGGAGACCCAGTACTTC
TRBJ2-3 TRBD2 15 TRBV9 - CASSVVAGGTDTQYF TGTGCCAGCAGCGTAGTGGCGGGAGGCACAGATACGCAGTATTTT
TRBJ2-7 - 13 TRBV9 once CASSAAVAGEQYF TGTGCCAGCAGCGCGGCGGTGGCGGGGGAGCAGTACTTC
TRBJ1-2 - 11 TRBV30 - CALGVYYGYTF TGTGCCTTAGGGGTTTACTATGGCTACACCTTC
TRBJ2-3 - 14 TRBV6-5 - CASSWAGRTDTQYF TGTGCCAGCAGTTGGGCGGGACGCACAGATACGCAGTATTTT
TRBJ2-1 - 11 TRBV12-3/TRBV12-4 - CASTPNSEQFF TGTGCCAGCACTCCCAACTCTGAGCAGTTCTTC
TRBJ2-7 - 14 TRBV2 - CASSDPGILYEQYF TGTGCCAGCAGTGACCCAGGGATTCTCTACGAGCAGTACTTC
TRBJ2-5 - 16 TRBV14 - CASSHQGRGSSETQYF TGTGCCAGCAGCCACCAGGGAAGGGGTTCGTCGGAGACCCAGTACTTC
TRBJ1-5 TRBD1 16 TRBV6-4 - CARTGTGKIPNQPQHF TGTGCCAGAACCGGGACAGGGAAGATCCCCAATCAGCCCCAGCATTTT
TRBJ2-5 - 12 TRBV2 - CASKGEGETQYF TGTGCCAGCAAGGGGGAGGGAGAGACCCAGTACTTC
TRBJ1-1 - 13 TRBV5-1 - CASSPRTEAEAFF TGCGCCAGCAGCCCAAGGACGGAGGCTGAAGCTTTCTTT
TRBJ2-1 TRBD1 12 TRBV18 - CASSPEGQAQFF TGTGCCAGCTCACCAGAGGGACAGGCGCAGTTCTTC
TRBJ1-2 - 16 TRBV4-2 - CASSQDVVGGRRGYTF TGTGCCAGCAGCCAAGACGTGGTCGGGGGGCGCAGGGGCTACACCTTC
TRBJ2-7 TRBD1 15 TRBV19 - CASAPKGQALSEQYF TGTGCCAGCGCACCGAAGGGACAGGCCCTGAGCGAGCAGTACTTC
TRBJ1-3 - 13 TRBV3-1/TRBV3-2 - CASSQLTGNTIYF TGTGCCAGCAGCCAACTTACAGGAAACACCATATATTTT
TRBJ1-5 - 17 TRBV6-1 - CASSEARGGYSNQPQHF TGTGCCAGCAGTGAAGCCAGGGGTGGTTATAGCAATCAGCCCCAGCATTTT
TRBJ1-3 - 16 TRBV6-1 - CASSELGANSGNTIYF TGTGCCAGCAGTGAACTCGGAGCGAACTCTGGAAACACCATATATTTT
TRBJ2-5 TRBD2 14 TRBV10-2 - CASQPSGRRETQYF TGCGCCAGCCAACCTAGCGGGCGGAGAGAGACCCAGTACTTC
TRBJ2-3 - 15 TRBV6-5 - CASSTHRSQRDTQYF TGTGCCAGCAGTACACACAGGAGTCAGCGAGATACGCAGTATTTT
TRBJ1-2 - 17 TRBV30 once CAWNAWAGTNPDRGYTF TGTGCCTGGAATGCTTGGGCAGGAACCAACCCAGATAGGGGCTACACCTTC
TRBJ2-3 TRBD2 17 TRBV2 - CASSLAGVGVSTDTQYF TGTGCCAGCAGCTTAGCGGGAGTGGGGGTTAGCACAGATACGCAGTATTTT
TRBJ1-3 - 14 TRBV5-4 once CASSSGLTGNTIYF TGTGCCAGCAGCTCGGGACTAACTGGAAACACCATATATTTT
TRBJ2-7 - 14 TRBV18 - CASSPQSGTYEQYF TGTGCCAGCTCACCACAATCCGGGACCTACGAGCAGTACTTC
TRBJ2-7 TRBD1 14 TRBV7-2 once CASSFGTGDYEQYF TGTGCCAGCAGCTTCGGGACAGGCGATTACGAGCAGTACTTC